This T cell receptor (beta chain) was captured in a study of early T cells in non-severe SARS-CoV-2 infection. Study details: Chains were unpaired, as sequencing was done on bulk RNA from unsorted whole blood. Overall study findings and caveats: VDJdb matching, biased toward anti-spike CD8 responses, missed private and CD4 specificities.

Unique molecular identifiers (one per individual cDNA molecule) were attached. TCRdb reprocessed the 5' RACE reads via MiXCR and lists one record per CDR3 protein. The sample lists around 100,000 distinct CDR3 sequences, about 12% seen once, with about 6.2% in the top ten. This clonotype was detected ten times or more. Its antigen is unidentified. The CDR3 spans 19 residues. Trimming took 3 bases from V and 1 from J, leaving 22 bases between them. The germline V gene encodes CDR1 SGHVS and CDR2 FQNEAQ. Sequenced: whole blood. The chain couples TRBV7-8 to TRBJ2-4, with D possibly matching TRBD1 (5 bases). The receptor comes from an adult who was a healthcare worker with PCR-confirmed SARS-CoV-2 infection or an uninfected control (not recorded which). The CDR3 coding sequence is TGTGCCAGCAGCTTTTCCGTCGGAACAGGACCTGTGGCCAAAAACATTCAGTACTTC. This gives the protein CASSFSVGTGPVAKNIQYF.